Sequencing of this T cell receptor beta chain was carried out in a study of siplizumab effects on memory and regulatory T cells. On this clone itself: Its antigen is still unknown.

The protocol was immunoSEQ multiplex PCR, while the TCRdb copy is restricted to in-frame clones and leaves out a portion. The sample has about 50,000 clones, 93% seen once. Notes on the study in general: Memory T cells appeared less diverse than naive cells, which seemed to contribute substantially to alloresponse. Siplizumab significantly decreased alloreactive sequences from unstimulated CD4+ memory cells. The study found that mappable alloreactive CD4+ clones averaged about 70% Treg-derived with siplizumab and approximately 27% in controls.

The ends were cut back, 8 bases at V and 1 base at J, with 15 bases in the middle. The germline V gene encodes CDR1 PRHDT and CDR2 FYEKMQ (reference sequence). CDR3 length: 14 amino acids. V gene TRBV13 combines with J gene TRBJ2-7; TRBD2 might be the D (5 bases). The source is a human donor in good health. The sample was CD8+ T cells sorted from blood. The CDR3 DNA reads as TGTGCCAGCGGAACGGGGTCTCTTTCCTACGAGCAGTACTTC. Translating gives CASGTGSLSYEQYF.